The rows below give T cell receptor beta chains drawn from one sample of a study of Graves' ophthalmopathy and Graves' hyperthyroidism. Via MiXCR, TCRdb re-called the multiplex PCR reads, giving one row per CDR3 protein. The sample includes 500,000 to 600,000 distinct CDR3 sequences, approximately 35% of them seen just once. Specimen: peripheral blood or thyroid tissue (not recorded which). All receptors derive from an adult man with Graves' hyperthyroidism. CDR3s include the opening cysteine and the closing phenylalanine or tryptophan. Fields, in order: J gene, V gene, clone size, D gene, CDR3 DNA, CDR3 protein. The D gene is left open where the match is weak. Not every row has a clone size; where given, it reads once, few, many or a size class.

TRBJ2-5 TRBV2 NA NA TGTGCCAGCAGTGACGGCTCGGACGGGGCCCAGTACTTC CASSDGSDGAQYF
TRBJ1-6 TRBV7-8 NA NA TGTGCCAGCAGTACGTCCTATAATCCTCCCCTCCACTTT CASSTSYNPPLHF
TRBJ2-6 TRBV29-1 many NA TGCAGCGTCGGATATACAGGGTCTGGGGCCAACGTCCTGACTTTC CSVGYTGSGANVLTF
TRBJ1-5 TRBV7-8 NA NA TGTGCCAGCAGCTTAGGGGCCTTGAGCAGTGGCAATCAGCCCCAGCATTTT CASSLGALSSGNQPQHF
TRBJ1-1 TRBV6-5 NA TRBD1 TGTGCCAGCAGTCCAGCCGGGACAGGCTGGGACACTGAAGCTTTCTTT CASSPAGTGWDTEAFF
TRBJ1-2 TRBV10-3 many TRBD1 TGTGCCATCAGAGATAACGGGACAGGGAACACCTTC CAIRDNGTGNTF
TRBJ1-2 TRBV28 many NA TGTGCCAGCAGTTTCCCCGACGCAGCCGGCTACACCTTC CASSFPDAAGYTF
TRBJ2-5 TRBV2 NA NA TGTGCCAGCAACTTAGGGGCCAACGTCCTGACTAACCAAGAGACCCAGTACTTC CASNLGANVLTNQETQYF
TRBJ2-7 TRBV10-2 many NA TGCGCCAGCAGTGGTCCGGAAAGCTCCTACGAGCAGTACTTC CASSGPESSYEQYF
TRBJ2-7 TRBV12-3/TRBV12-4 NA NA TGTGCCAGCAGCGTAGGGTGGTCAAGCTCCTACGAGCAGTACTTC CASSVGWSSSYEQYF
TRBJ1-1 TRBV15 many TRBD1 TGTGCCACCGAGTCCGGGACAGGGGGTAAAAGTAGACTGAACACTGAAGCTTTCTTT CATESGTGGKSRLNTEAFF
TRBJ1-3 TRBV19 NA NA TGTGCCAGTAGCGAGACAGTCTCTGGAAACGCCATATATTTT CASSETVSGNAIYF
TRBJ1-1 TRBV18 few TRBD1 TGTGCCAGCTCAACATCGACAGGGCATGAGGAAGCTTTCTTT CASSTSTGHEEAFF